This paragraph reports one TCR beta chain. Antigen: not known. The germline and genes are mouse ones. The read finishes 4 residues shy of the CDR3 end, and the germline J gene is used to complete it. The germline CDR1 and CDR2 sequences are NSQYPW and LRSPGD (reference sequence). The CDR3 spans 14 residues. Cells from pooled cutaneous lymph nodes were sorted by CD4, CD8alpha, NKG2D, NKG2ACE and other markers. The data originate from a study of CD8+ T cells in alopecia areata. Study-wide findings and caveats: Sequences from scalp samples also cover resident alphabeta T cells of normal skin. Unlike in mice, where it was clearer, TCR sharing across patients was less clear, possibly HLA-related. Normal scalp showed lower clonality than lesional scalp, especially alopecia totalis/universalis.

Isolated RNA was reverse transcribed into cDNA used as the sequencing template. This table comes from immunoSEQ multiplex PCR, and its TCRdb copy is limited to in-frame clones, with some not included. The record shows 270,000 or so clones for this sample, with no singletons present. Sequences were obtained from CD4+ T cells sorted from a lymph node. The receptor was derived from a C3H/HeJ mouse with alopecia areata. MHC haplotype of the strain: H2-k. The J gene is TRBJ1-1, the V gene TRBV1; 8 positions agree with TRBD1. The covered CDR3 bases are TGCACCTGCTATCCTCACTCCGGGACAGGA. It is translated as CTCYPHSGTG. The whole CDR3 sequence is CTCYPHSGTGEVFF.